The present T cell receptor beta chain was sequenced within a study of blood T cell repertoires in COVID-19. This clone has only a few counts. Trimming removed 5 bases from V and 3 bases from J; junction bases left unmatched: 8. CDR3 length: 15 residues. CDR1 and CDR2 (germline): MNHEY, SMNVEV (reference sequence). Study members were between roughly 18 and 89 years old and lived in around 24 US regions. Original analysis: Estimates of nucleated cell counts were drawn from the amplification of reference gene primers. Some clones are missing from TCRdb's copy, which holds only in-frame ones; the method was immunoSEQ multiplex PCR. The V and J calls and clone size were taken over from that table, and D and trimming were inferred from the DNA. Counted here are roughly 290,000 clones, around 87% occurring once; the ten biggest clones make up 1.7%.

The V call is TRBV27, the J call TRBJ2-7; 9 bases are a match to TRBD2. The sequence was collected from a woman under 30 with acute COVID-19. Input material: PBMCs or T cells enriched from blood (not recorded which). As DNA, the CDR3 is TGTGCCAGCAGTCCCCTCAGCGGGAGGTTCTACGAGCAGTACTTC. It translates to CASSPLSGRFYEQYF.